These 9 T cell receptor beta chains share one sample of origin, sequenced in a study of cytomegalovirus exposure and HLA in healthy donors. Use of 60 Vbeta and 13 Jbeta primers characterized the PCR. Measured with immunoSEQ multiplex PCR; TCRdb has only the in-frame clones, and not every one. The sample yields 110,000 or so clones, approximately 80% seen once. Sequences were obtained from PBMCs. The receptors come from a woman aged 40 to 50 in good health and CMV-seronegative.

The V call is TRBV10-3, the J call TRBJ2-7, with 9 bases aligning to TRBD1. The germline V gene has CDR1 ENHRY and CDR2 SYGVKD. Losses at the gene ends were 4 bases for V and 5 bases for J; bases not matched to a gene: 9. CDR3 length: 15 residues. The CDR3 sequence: CAISGGVDRGHEQYF. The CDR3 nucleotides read TGTGCCATCAGTGGGGGAGTGGACAGGGGCCACGAGCAGTACTTC.

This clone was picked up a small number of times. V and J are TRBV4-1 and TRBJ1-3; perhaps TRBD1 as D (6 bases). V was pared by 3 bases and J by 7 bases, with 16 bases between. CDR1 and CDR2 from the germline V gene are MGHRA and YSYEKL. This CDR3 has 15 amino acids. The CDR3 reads CASSQRNRGFNTIYF. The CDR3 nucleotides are TGCGCCAGCAGCCAGCGAAATAGGGGGTTTAACACCATATATTTT.

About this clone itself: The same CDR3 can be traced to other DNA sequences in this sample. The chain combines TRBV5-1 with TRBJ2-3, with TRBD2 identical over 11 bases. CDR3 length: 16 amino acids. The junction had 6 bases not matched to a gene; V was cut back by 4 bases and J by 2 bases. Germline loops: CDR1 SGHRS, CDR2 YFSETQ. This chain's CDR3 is CASSLGTSGNTDTQYF. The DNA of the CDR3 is TGCGCCAGCAGCCTGGGGACTAGCGGAAACACAGATACGCAGTATTTT. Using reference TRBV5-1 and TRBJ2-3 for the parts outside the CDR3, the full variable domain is KAGVTQTPRYLIKTRGQQVTLSCSPISGHRSVSWYQQTPGQGLQFLFEYFSETQRNKGNFPGRFSGRQFSNSRSEMNVSTLELGDSALYLCASSLGTSGNTDTQYFGPGTRLTVL.

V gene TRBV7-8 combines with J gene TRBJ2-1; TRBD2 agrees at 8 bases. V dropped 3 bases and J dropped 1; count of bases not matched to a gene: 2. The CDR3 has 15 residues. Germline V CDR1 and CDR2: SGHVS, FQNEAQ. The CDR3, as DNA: TGTGCCAGCAGCTTGGGGACTAGTTCCTACAATGAGCAGTTCTTC. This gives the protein CASSLGTSSYNEQFF.

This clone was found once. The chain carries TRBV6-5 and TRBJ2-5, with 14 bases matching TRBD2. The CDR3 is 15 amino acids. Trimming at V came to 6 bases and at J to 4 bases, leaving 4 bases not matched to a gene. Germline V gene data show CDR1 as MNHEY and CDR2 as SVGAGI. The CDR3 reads CASSEGLAGAETQYF. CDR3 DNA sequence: TGTGCCAGCAGCGAGGGACTAGCGGGAGCAGAGACCCAGTACTTC.

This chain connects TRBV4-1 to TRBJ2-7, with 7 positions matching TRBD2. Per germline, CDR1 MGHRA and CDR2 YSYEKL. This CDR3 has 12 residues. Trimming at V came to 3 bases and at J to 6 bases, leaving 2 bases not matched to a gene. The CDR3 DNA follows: TGCGCCAGCAGCCAGGGGGGGAGCGAGCAGTACTTC. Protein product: CASSQGGSEQYF.

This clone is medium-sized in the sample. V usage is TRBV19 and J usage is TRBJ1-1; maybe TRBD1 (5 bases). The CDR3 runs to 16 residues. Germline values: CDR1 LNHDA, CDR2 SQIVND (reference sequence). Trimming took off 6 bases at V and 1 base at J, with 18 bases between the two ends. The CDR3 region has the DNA TGTGCCAGTAGCCTGAAGTTTGGAACAGGGAACACTGAAGCTTTCTTT. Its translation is CASSLKFGTGNTEAFF.

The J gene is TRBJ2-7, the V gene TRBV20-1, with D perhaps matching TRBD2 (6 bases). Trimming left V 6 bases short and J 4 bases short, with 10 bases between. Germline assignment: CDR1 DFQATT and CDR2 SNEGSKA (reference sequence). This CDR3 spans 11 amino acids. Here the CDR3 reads CSAGAGYEQYF. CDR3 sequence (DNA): TGCAGTGCAGGGGCGGGGTACGAGCAGTACTTC.

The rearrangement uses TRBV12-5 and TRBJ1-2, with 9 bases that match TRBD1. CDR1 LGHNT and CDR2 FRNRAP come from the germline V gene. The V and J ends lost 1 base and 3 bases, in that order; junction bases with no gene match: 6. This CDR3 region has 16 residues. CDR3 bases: TGTGCTAGTGGTTTGGGTGCACAGGGGGCCTACTATGGCTACACCTTC. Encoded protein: CASGLGAQGAYYGYTF. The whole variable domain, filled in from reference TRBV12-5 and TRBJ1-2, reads DARVTQTPRHKVTEMGQEVTMRCQPILGHNTVFWYRQTMMQGLELLAYFRNRAPLDDSGMPKDRFSAEMPDATLATLKIQPSEPRDSAVYFCASGLGAQGAYYGYTFGSGTRLTVV.